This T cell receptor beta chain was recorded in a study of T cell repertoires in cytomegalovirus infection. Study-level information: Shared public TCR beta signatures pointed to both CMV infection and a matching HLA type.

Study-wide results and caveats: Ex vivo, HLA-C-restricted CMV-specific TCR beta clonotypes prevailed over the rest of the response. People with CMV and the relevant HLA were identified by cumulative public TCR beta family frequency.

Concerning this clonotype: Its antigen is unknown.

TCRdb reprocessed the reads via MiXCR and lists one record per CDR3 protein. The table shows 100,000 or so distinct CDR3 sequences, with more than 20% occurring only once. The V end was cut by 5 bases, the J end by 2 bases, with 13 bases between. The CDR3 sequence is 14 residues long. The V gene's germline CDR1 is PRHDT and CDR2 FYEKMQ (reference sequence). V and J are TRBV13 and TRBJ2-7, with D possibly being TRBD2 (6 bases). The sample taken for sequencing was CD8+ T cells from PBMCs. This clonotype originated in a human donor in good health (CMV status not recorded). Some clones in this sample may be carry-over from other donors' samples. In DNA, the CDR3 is TGTGCCAGCAGCACCCGGGACTTGCCCTACGAGCAGTACTTC. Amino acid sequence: CASSTRDLPYEQYF.